The 23 T cell receptor beta chains in this list originate from one sample, sequenced in a study of blood T cell repertoires in COVID-19. Clones were sequenced by immunoSEQ multiplex PCR, and TCRdb holds only the in-frame ones, with some missing. Here the sample spans about 250,000 clones, about four fifths being singletons. The sample was peripheral blood. The receptors come from a man aged 80 or over with acute or convalescent COVID-19.

The chain combines TRBV7-8 with TRBJ2-1, with 9 bases fitting TRBD1. Germline CDR1 and CDR2: SGHVS and FQNEAQ. The CDR3 contains 14 residues. V was clipped by 5 bases and J by 7 bases; unmatched bases: 6. Here the CDR3 reads CASSPGQGRNEQFF. CDR3 coding DNA: TGTGCCAGCAGCCCGGGACAGGGAAGGAATGAGCAGTTCTTC.

The chain has TRBV27 and TRBJ2-5, with D maybe TRBD1 (5 bases). The CDR3 totals 13 residues. The V and J ends lost 6 bases and 5 bases respectively, with 13 bases between them. The germline CDR1 and CDR2 sequences are MNHEY and SMNVEV (reference sequence). The CDR3 coding sequence is TGTGCCAGCAGCCATAGGGGCAGGGAGACCCAGTACTTC. Translation: CASSHRGRETQYF.

This chain joins TRBV30 and TRBJ2-5, with D possibly matching TRBD2 (5 bases). Deletions cut 0 bases from V and 5 bases from J, with 7 bases between. This CDR3 region has 12 residues. From germline, CDR1 is GTSNPN and CDR2 SVGIG (reference sequence). The CDR3 is CAWSVGSETQYF. The CDR3 DNA follows: TGTGCCTGGAGTGTAGGGAGCGAGACCCAGTACTTC.

The genes are TRBV7-2 and TRBJ2-2; TRBD1 matches 8 bases. The ends lost 4 bases at V and 3 bases at J; junction bases unmatched: 4. This CDR3 has 15 residues. Germline CDR1 is SGHTA and CDR2 is FQGNSA. The CDR3 protein is CASSSRQGHTGELFF. The CDR3 DNA reads as TGTGCCAGCAGCTCCAGACAGGGGCACACCGGGGAGCTGTTTTTT.

This rearrangement joins TRBV3-1 (or the pseudogene TRBV3-2) to TRBJ1-4; D unclear. V was pared by 3 bases and J by 3 bases, with 20 bases between. The CDR3 loop spans 18 amino acids. Per the germline V gene, CDR1 is LGHDT and CDR2 is YNNKEL (reference sequence). In DNA, the CDR3 is TGTGCCAGCAGCCAGCCCGGGGAATCGAGTTGGGCTAATGAAAAACTGTTTTTT. Its protein product is CASSQPGESSWANEKLFF.

The chain is built from TRBV5-1 and TRBJ2-7; tentatively, D is TRBD1 (6 bases). Germline V gene lookup returns CDR1 SGHRS and CDR2 YFSETQ. V was shortened by 4 bases and J by 3 bases, with 17 bases between the two germline ends. The CDR3 loop spans 15 amino acids. The CDR3 sequence: CASSLSQGRLYEQYF. CDR3 nucleotides: TGCGCCAGCAGCCTCTCACAGGGTAGGCTCTACGAGCAGTACTTC.

In its sample, this clone was seen a few times. This chain uses TRBV5-6 with TRBJ1-6; tentatively, D is TRBD1 (6 bases). Germline assignment: CDR1 SGHDT and CDR2 YYEEEE. This CDR3 spans 17 amino acids. The V end was cut by 1 base, the J end by 1 base, with 12 bases between. For the CDR3, the DNA is TGTGCCAGCAGCTTGCAAAGGGGGAGATCCTATAATTCACCCCTCCACTTT. Translated, it gives CASSLQRGRSYNSPLHF.

The rearrangement uses TRBV4-1 and TRBJ1-4; 7 bases align to TRBD1. Germline V gives CDR1 MGHRA, CDR2 YSYEKL. The V gene end was trimmed by 0 bases and the J gene end by 7 bases; junction bases not matched to a gene: 11. This CDR3 is 17 amino acids long. DNA of the CDR3: TGCGCCAGCAGCCAAGATTCCAATACAGGGGCGGGTGAAAAACTGTTTTTT. This codes for CASSQDSNTGAGEKLFF.

The chain joins TRBV24-1 to TRBJ2-5, with D hard to call. CDR1 and CDR2 from the germline V gene are KGHDR and SFDVKD. There are 16 residues in the CDR3. Between the trimmed V and J ends, which lost 3 bases and 4 bases, there was a span of 17 bases. CDR3 in amino acids: CATSDASTPSGETQYF. The DNA for the CDR3 is TGTGCCACCAGTGATGCCTCGACCCCCTCGGGAGAGACCCAGTACTTC.

This clone came up once. The chain is built from TRBV2 and TRBJ1-2; TRBD1 matches at 7 bases. Germline V gene lookup returns CDR1 SNHLY and CDR2 FYNNEI. The CDR3 runs 15 residues. V dropped 6 bases and J dropped 8; count of bases not matched to a gene: 15. CDR3 residues: CASSPDDRAAGGYTF. The CDR3 coding sequence is TGTGCCAGCAGCCCCGACGACAGGGCTGCAGGGGGCTACACCTTC.

The chain employs TRBV21-1 and TRBJ2-2; the table gives TRBD2 as D, unverified against the DNA. TRBV21-1 represents a pseudogene. CDR3 length: 18 amino acids. Here the CDR3 DNA reads TGTGCCAGCAGCAAACAGTGTCGGGGGGCGCTAGGAACCGGGGAGCTGTTTTTT. Translated: CASSKQCRGALGTGELFF.

To note about this clone: The same CDR3 is also encoded by other DNA sequences in this sample. V usage is TRBV24-1 and J usage is TRBJ2-7, with 11 bases matching TRBD1. The V segment lost 4 bases and the J segment 3 bases; nucleotides outside the gene matches: 4. The CDR3 is made up of 15 amino acids. In germline, CDR1 is KGHDR, CDR2 SFDVKD. In DNA, the CDR3 is TGTGCCACCAGTGACCCCGGGACAGGGGGCTACGAGCAGTACTTC. It translates to CATSDPGTGGYEQYF.

This clone showed up just once. The V call is TRBV9, the J call TRBJ2-3; 11 bases map to TRBD2. The germline V gene encodes CDR1 SGDLS and CDR2 YYNGEE. This CDR3 has 16 amino acids. V dropped 2 bases and J dropped 5; count of bases not matched to a gene: 7. CDR3 amino acids: CASSVSGRAGGDTQYF. The CDR3 DNA is TGTGCCAGCAGCGTTAGCGGGAGGGCCGGGGGAGATACGCAGTATTTT. Full variable domain (missing parts from reference TRBV9 and TRBJ2-3): DSGVTQTPKHLITATGQRVTLRCSPRSGDLSVYWYQQSLDQGLQFLIQYYNGEERAKGNILERFSAQQFPDLHSELNLSSLELGDSALYFCASSVSGRAGGDTQYFGPGTRLTVL.

The gene calls are TRBV4-2 and TRBJ1-6; 10 bases agree with TRBD1. Germline CDR1 LGHNA, CDR2 YNFKEQ. Trimming at V came to 1 base and at J to 7 bases, leaving 10 bases not matched to a gene. This CDR3 comprises 18 residues. As DNA, the CDR3 is TGTGCCAGCAGCCAAGCCATGACCGGGACAGGGGTAAATTCACCCCTCCACTTT. It encodes CASSQAMTGTGVNSPLHF.

The gene calls are TRBV24-1 and TRBJ2-3; 8 nucleotides align to TRBD1. This CDR3 contains 14 residues. Germline-derived CDR1 and CDR2 are KGHDR and SFDVKD. The ends lost 7 bases at V and 0 bases at J; junction bases unmatched: 2. The DNA for the CDR3 is TGTGCCACCAGGGACAGGGTTAGCACAGATACGCAGTATTTT. It is translated as CATRDRVSTDTQYF.

The V call is TRBV7-3, the J call TRBJ2-7; 8 bases align to TRBD1. The CDR3 is made up of 15 amino acids. V lost 0 bases and J lost 3; bases outside the gene matches: 4. CDR1 is SGHTA, CDR2 FQGTGA, per germline. The CDR3 nucleotides are TGTGCCAGCAGCTTAACAGGACAGGGTAACTACGAGCAGTACTTC. Protein product: CASSLTGQGNYEQYF.

The rearrangement links TRBV5-1 to TRBJ2-7, with TRBD1 matching 9 bases. In germline, CDR1 is SGHRS, CDR2 YFSETQ. Losses at the gene ends were 4 bases for V and 2 bases for J; bases not matched to a gene: 4. The CDR3 consists of 14 residues. DNA for the CDR3: TGCGCCAGCAGCCCGGGGGACAGGGCCTACGAGCAGTACTTC. Its translation is CASSPGDRAYEQYF. Supplemented by reference TRBV5-1 and TRBJ2-7, the full variable domain reads KAGVTQTPRYLIKTRGQQVTLSCSPISGHRSVSWYQQTPGQGLQFLFEYFSETQRNKGNFPGRFSGRQFSNSRSEMNVSTLELGDSALYLCASSPGDRAYEQYFGPGTRLTVT.

This clone has a single count. The chain uses TRBV7-3 and TRBJ2-5, with TRBD1 matching 7 bases. This CDR3 is 15 amino acids long. Germline V gene lookup returns CDR1 SGHTA and CDR2 FQGTGA. V shed 5 bases, J shed 0 bases, and the junction held 6 bases outside the gene matches. This CDR3 reads CASSPGDSYQETQYF. As DNA, the CDR3 is TGTGCCAGCAGCCCCGGGGACAGCTACCAAGAGACCCAGTACTTC.

V gene TRBV6-5 combines with J gene TRBJ1-4; the D is unclear. CDR1 is MNHEY and CDR2 is SVGAGI in the germline V gene. The V gene lost 2 bases and the J gene lost 12 bases, with 22 bases spanning the gap. The CDR3 is 16 residues long. CDR3 nucleotides: TGTGCCAGCAGTTACCGACCCCCCACCCGTTCGGGAGAACTGTTTTTT. This encodes CASSYRPPTRSGELFF.

The V and J genes are TRBV24-1 and TRBJ1-4; perhaps TRBD1 as D (6 bases). V was cut by 3 bases and J by 9 bases, with 16 bases left in between. Per the germline V gene, CDR1 is KGHDR and CDR2 is SFDVKD. The CDR3 contains 15 residues. This CDR3 reads CATSDGGAPAQKLFF. CDR3 in DNA: TGTGCCACCAGTGATGGGGGGGCCCCCGCGCAAAAACTGTTTTTT.

The rearrangement joins TRBV5-1 to TRBJ1-6; the match to TRBD1 covers 8 bases. The germline gives CDR1 SGHRS, CDR2 YFSETQ. There are 15 residues in the CDR3. V trimming: 3 bases; J trimming: 7 bases; junction bases outside the gene matches: 6. The CDR3 coding sequence is TGCGCCAGCAGCTCCCAGGGGGCGCGGAATTCACCCCTCCACTTT. Translated: CASSSQGARNSPLHF.

The rearrangement joins TRBV28 to TRBJ2-2; 9 bases are a match to TRBD1. With V trimmed by 8 bases and J by 6 bases, 4 bases remained unmatched. This CDR3 has 13 residues. Germline V gene data show CDR1 as MDHEN and CDR2 as SYDVKM. The CDR3 protein is CASLTGGPGELFF. DNA for the CDR3: TGTGCCAGCCTCACAGGGGGCCCCGGGGAGCTGTTTTTT.

The V and J genes are TRBV11-2 and TRBJ1-1, with 8 bases fitting TRBD1. The germline V gene encodes CDR1 SGHAT and CDR2 FQNNGV. V lost 5 bases to trimming and J lost 4 bases; unmatched junction nucleotides: 9. This CDR3 comprises 15 residues. The CDR3 protein is CASSQQGGLSTEAFF. CDR3 in DNA: TGTGCCAGCAGCCAACAGGGGGGCCTCAGCACTGAAGCTTTCTTT.